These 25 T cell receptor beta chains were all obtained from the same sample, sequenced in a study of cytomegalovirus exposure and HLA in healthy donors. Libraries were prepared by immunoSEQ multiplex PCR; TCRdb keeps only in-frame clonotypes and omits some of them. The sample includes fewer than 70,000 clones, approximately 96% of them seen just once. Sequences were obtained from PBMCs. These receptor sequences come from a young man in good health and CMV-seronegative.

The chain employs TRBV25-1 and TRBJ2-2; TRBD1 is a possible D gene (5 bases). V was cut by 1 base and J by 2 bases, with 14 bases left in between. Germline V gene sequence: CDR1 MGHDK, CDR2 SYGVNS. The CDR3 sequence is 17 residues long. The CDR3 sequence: CASSESSTGDNTGELFF. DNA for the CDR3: TGTGCCAGCAGTGAATCGTCTACAGGCGATAACACCGGGGAGCTGTTTTTT.

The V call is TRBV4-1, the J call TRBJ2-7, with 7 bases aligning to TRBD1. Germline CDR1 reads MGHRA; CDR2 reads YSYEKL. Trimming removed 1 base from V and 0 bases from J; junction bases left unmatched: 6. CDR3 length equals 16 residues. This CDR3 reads CASSQVVGTASYEQYF. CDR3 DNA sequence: TGCGCCAGCAGCCAAGTAGTCGGGACAGCCTCCTACGAGCAGTACTTC.

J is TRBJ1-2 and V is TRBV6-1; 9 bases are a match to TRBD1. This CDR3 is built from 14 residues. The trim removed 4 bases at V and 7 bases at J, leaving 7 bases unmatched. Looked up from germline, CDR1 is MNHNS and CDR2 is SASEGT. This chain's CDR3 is CASSASGQGSGYTF. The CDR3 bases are TGTGCCAGCAGTGCTTCGGGACAGGGTTCTGGCTACACCTTC.

The CDR3 reads CASSLIRGTYEQYF. CDR3 DNA sequence: TGTGCCAGCAGCTTGATTCGGGGGACTTACGAGCAGTACTTC. The chain carries TRBV5-5 and TRBJ2-7, with D possibly matching TRBD2 (6 bases). V was pared by 1 base and J by 4 bases, with 12 bases between. This CDR3 comprises 14 residues. CDR1 SGHKS and CDR2 YYEKEE come from the germline V gene (reference sequence).

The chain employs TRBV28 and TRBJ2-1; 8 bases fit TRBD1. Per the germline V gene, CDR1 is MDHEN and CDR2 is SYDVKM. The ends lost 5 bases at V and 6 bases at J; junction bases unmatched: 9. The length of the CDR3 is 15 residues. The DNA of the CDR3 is TGTGCCAGCAGTCCAGGGACAGGTAGTCCCAATGAGCAGTTCTTC. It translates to CASSPGTGSPNEQFF.

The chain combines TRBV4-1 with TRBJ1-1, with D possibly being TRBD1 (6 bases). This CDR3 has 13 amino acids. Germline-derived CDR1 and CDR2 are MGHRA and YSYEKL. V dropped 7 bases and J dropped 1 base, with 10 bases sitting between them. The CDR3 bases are TGCGCCAGCACTAAGACAGGGAACACTGAAGCTTTCTTT. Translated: CASTKTGNTEAFF.

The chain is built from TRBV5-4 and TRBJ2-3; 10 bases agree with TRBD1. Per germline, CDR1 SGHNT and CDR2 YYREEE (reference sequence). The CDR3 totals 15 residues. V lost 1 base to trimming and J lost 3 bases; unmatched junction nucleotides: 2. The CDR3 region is CASSLRQGATDTQYF. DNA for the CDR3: TGTGCCAGCAGCTTGAGACAGGGGGCGACAGATACGCAGTATTTT.

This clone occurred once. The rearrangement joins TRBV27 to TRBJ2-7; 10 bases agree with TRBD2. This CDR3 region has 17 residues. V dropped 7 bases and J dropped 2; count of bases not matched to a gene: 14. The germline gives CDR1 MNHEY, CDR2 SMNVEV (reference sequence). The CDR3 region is CASTLAGAPSMTYEQYF. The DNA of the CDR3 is TGTGCCAGCACTCTAGCGGGAGCACCGTCAATGACCTACGAGCAGTACTTC.

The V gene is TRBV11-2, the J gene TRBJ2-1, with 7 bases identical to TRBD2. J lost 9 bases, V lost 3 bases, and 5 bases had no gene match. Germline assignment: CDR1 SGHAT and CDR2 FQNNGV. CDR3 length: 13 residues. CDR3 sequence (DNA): TGTGCCAGCAGCTTCGAGGCGGGAGTTGAGCAGTTCTTC. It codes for CASSFEAGVEQFF. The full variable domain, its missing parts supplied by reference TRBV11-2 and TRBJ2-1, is EAGVAQSPRYKIIEKRQSVAFWCNPISGHATLYWYQQILGQGPKLLIQFQNNGVVDDSQLPKDRFSAERLKGVDSTLKIQPAKLEDSAVYLCASSFEAGVEQFFGPGTRLTVL.

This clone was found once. CDR3 protein: CASSIEAGSSYEQYF. The CDR3 DNA sequence: TGTGCCAGCAGTATAGAAGCCGGGTCCTCCTACGAGCAGTACTTC. V is TRBV6-5 and J is TRBJ2-7; the D is unclear. The germline V gene encodes CDR1 MNHEY and CDR2 SVGAGI. The V gene lost 5 bases and the J gene lost 0 bases, with 14 bases spanning the gap. This CDR3 has 15 amino acids.

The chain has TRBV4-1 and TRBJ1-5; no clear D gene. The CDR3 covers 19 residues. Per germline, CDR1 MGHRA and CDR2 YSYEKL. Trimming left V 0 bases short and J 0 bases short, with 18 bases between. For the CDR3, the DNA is TGCGCCAGCAGCCAAGATACGGTCGGAGAGAGCTATAGCAATCAGCCCCAGCATTTT. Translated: CASSQDTVGESYSNQPQHF.

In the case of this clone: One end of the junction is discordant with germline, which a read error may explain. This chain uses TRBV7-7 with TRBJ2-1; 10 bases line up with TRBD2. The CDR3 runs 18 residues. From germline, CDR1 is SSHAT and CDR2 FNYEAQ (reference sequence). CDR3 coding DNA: TGTGCTAGCAGCTTAGGGGGGGCTAGCGGGAGAGGGTACAATGAGCAGTTCTTC. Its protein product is CASSLGGASGRGYNEQFF.

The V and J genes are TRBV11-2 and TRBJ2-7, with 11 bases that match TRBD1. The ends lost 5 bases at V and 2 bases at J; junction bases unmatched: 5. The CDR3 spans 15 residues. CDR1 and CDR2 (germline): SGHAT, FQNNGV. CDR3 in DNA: TGTGCCAGCAGCCAAGGACAGGGGGCAGCCTACGAGCAGTACTTC. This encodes CASSQGQGAAYEQYF.

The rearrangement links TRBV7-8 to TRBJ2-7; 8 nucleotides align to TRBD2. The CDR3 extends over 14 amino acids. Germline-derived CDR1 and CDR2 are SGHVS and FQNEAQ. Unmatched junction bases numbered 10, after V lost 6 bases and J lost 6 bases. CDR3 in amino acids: CASRERAGELEQYF. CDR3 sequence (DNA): TGTGCCAGCAGGGAGAGAGCGGGAGAACTCGAGCAGTACTTC.

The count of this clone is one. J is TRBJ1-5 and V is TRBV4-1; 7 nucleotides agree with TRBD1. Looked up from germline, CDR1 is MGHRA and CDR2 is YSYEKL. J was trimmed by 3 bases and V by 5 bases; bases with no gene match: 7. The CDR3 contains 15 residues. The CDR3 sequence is CASSLRQGLNQPQHF. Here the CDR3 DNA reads TGCGCCAGCAGCTTAAGACAGGGTCTCAATCAGCCCCAGCATTTT.

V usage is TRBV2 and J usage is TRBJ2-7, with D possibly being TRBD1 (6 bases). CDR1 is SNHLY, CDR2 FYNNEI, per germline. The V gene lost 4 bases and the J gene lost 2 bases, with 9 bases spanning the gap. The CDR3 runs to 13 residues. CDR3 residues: CASSGQATYEQYF. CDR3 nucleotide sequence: TGTGCCAGCAGTGGACAGGCAACCTACGAGCAGTACTTC.

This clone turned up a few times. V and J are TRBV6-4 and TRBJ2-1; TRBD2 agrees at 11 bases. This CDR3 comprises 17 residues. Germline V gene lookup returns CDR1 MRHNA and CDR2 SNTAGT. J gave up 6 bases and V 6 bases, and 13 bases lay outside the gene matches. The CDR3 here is CASRSGTSGDGGNEQFF. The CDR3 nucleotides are TGTGCCAGCAGATCCGGGACTAGCGGAGACGGGGGCAATGAGCAGTTCTTC.

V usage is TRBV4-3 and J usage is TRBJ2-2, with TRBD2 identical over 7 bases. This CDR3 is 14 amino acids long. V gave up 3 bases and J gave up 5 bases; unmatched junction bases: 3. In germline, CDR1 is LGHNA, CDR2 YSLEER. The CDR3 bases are TGCGCCAGCAGCCACTCGGGGGGAACCGGGGAGCTGTTTTTT. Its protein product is CASSHSGGTGELFF.

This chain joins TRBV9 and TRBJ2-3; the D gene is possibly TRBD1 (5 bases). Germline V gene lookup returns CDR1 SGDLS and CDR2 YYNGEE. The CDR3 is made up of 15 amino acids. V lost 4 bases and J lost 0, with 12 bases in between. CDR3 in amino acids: CASSSWGSSTDTQYF. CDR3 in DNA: TGTGCCAGCAGCTCCTGGGGCTCCAGCACAGATACGCAGTATTTT.

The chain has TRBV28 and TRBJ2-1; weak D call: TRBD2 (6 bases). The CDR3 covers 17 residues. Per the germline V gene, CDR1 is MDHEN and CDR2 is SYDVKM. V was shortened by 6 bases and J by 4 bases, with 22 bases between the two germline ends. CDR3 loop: CASRPEGGGRWYNEQFF. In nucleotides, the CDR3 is TGTGCCAGCAGGCCTGAGGGCGGTGGGAGGTGGTACAATGAGCAGTTCTTC.

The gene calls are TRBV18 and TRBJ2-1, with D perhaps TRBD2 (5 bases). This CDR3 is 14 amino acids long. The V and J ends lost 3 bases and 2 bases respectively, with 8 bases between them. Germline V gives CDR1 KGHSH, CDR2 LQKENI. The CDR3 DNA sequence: TGTGCCAGCTCACCTACTAGAACCTACAATGAGCAGTTCTTC. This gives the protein CASSPTRTYNEQFF.

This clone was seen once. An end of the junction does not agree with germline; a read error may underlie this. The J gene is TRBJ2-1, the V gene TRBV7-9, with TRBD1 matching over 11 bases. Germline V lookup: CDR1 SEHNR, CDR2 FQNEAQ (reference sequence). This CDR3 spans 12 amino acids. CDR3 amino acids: CASSLARDRGVF. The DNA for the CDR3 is TGTGCCAGCAGCTTAGCTCGGGACAGGGGGGTCTTC.

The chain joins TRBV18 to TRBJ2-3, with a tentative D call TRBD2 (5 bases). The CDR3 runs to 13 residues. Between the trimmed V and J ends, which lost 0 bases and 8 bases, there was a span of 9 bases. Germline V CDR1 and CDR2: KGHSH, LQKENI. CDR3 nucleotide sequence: TGTGCCAGCTCACCACCGTCGGACTTTACGCAGTATTTT. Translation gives CASSPPSDFTQYF. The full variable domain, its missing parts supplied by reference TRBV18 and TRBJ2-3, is NAGVMQNPRHLVRRRGQEARLRCSPMKGHSHVYWYRQLPEEGLKFMVYLQKENIIDESGMPKERFSAEFPKEGPSILRIQQVVRGDSAAYFCASSPPSDFTQYFGPGTRLTVL.

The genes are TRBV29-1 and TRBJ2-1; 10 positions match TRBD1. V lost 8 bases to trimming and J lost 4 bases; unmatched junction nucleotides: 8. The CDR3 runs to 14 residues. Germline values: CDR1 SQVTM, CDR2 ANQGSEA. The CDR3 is CSCAGTGDYNEQFF. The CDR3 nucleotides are TGCAGCTGTGCCGGGACAGGGGATTACAATGAGCAGTTCTTC.

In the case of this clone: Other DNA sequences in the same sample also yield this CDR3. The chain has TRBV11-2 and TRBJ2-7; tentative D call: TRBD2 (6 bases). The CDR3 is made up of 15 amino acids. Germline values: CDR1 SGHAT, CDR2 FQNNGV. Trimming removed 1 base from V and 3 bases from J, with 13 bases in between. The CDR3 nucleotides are TGTGCCAGCAGCTTAGGGGGGGTTCGAGGCTACGAGCAGTACTTC. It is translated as CASSLGGVRGYEQYF.